These 16 T cell receptor beta chains were all obtained from the same sample, sequenced in a study of human T cells and chemical hapten exposure. TCRdb called the RACE reads again in MiXCR, with one record for every CDR3 protein. The data contain about 70,000 distinct CDR3 sequences, 10% to 11% of them singletons. Time point here: pre-sensitization, week 0. Treatment indicated: therapeutic diphenylcyclopropenone sensitization with weekly scalp DPC. The sequenced sample was whole blood, obtained in connection with sensitization to the hapten diphenylcyclopropenone (DPC). The source is a woman between 50 and 59 years old with alopecia areata. Some clones in this sample may be carry-over from other donors' samples.

This clonotype has at least ten counts. The chain joins TRBV4-2 to TRBJ1-4; no clear D gene. Germline CDR1 reads LGHNA; CDR2 reads YNFKEQ. The CDR3 consists of 18 residues. V lost 0 bases and J 8 bases, leaving 22 bases between the germline ends. CDR3 coding DNA: TGTGCCAGCAGCCAAGATAGGGCCAGATTGGCAGATGCAGAAAAACTGTTTTTT. Protein: CASSQDRARLADAEKLFF.

This clonotype came up a few times. The chain carries TRBV10-2 and TRBJ2-7, with D perhaps assigned TRBD1 or TRBD2 (5 bases each). Germline V gene data show CDR1 as WSHSY and CDR2 as SAAADI. V lost 2 bases, J lost 13 bases, and 15 bases lay in between. The CDR3 extends over 12 amino acids. The chain's CDR3 is CASSEIGTRLYF. The CDR3 coding sequence is TGCGCCAGCAGTGAGATTGGGACCCGCCTATACTTC.

V is TRBV5-1 and J is TRBJ1-2, with D possibly matching TRBD1 (5 bases). The germline V and J ends were trimmed by 7 bases and 0 bases, with 16 bases remaining between them. CDR3 size: 15 residues. The germline V gene has CDR1 SGHRS and CDR2 YFSETQ. As DNA, the CDR3 is TGCGCCAGCGGCCGGGACGCCCAAGCTAACTATGGCTACACCTTC. This gives the protein CASGRDAQANYGYTF.

This clonotype occurred many times. The V and J genes are TRBV6-5 and TRBJ2-3; D may be TRBD1 or TRBD2 (5 bases each). Germline V CDR1 and CDR2: MNHEY, SVGAGI. Trimming pared 2 bases from V and 2 bases from J, leaving 8 bases between. CDR3 length: 14 amino acids. As DNA, the CDR3 is TGTGCCAGCAGTTACCGGGACCTCACAGATACGCAGTATTTT. Its protein product is CASSYRDLTDTQYF.

This clonotype was recorded many times. The J gene is TRBJ2-1, the V gene TRBV12-3 or TRBV12-4; 9 bases fit TRBD2. There are 14 residues in the CDR3. V trimming: 7 bases; J trimming: 3 bases; junction bases outside the gene matches: 4. The CDR3 spells CASKETSGYNEQFF. CDR3 sequence (DNA): TGTGCCAGCAAGGAGACTAGCGGCTACAATGAGCAGTTCTTC.

A few counts support this clonotype. This chain connects TRBV5-1 to TRBJ2-6; TRBD2 is a possible D gene (5 bases). Trimming cost V 4 bases and J 0 bases, with 17 bases left between them. Germline values: CDR1 SGHRS, CDR2 YFSETQ. CDR3 length: 18 amino acids. CDR3 sequence (DNA): TGCGCCAGCAGCCCGAGCGGCTCCTTTAACTCTGGGGCCAACGTCCTGACTTTC. This codes for CASSPSGSFNSGANVLTF.

V and J are TRBV29-1 and TRBJ2-7; 9 bases fit TRBD1. Germline loops: CDR1 SQVTM, CDR2 ANQGSEA. This CDR3 is built from 13 residues. Germline trimming cut 3 bases from V and 2 bases from J; bases unmatched to any gene: 2. The CDR3 reads CSVEGQGPYEQYF. CDR3 DNA sequence: TGCAGCGTTGAGGGACAGGGCCCCTACGAGCAGTACTTC.

In its sample, this clonotype was seen a few times. One end of the junction does not line up with germline, which may come from a read error. The J gene is TRBJ2-7, the V gene TRBV5-4; D may be TRBD2 (6 bases). The CDR3 length is 13 residues. The germline CDR1 and CDR2 sequences are SGHNT and YYREEE (reference sequence). The CDR3 sequence is CASSLGLNYEQYF. DNA for the CDR3: TGTGCCAGCAGTTTGGGACTCAACTACGAGCAGTACTTC. Full variable domain (outside the CDR3, taken from reference TRBV5-4 and TRBJ2-7): ETGVTQSPTHLIKTRGQQVTLRCSSQSGHNTVSWYQQALGQGPQFIFQYYREEENGRGNFPPRFSGLQFPNYSSELNVNALELDDSALYLCASSLGLNYEQYFGPGTRLTVT.

This clonotype appeared a few times. This chain links TRBV5-4 with TRBJ2-4; TRBD1 agrees at 8 bases. The germline CDR1 and CDR2 sequences are SGHNT and YYREEE (reference sequence). CDR3 length equals 17 residues. V was pared by 4 bases and J by 8 bases, with 17 bases of the junction left unmatched. The CDR3 protein is CASSPLFPTGELDIQYF. For the CDR3, the DNA is TGTGCCAGCAGCCCCCTCTTTCCGACAGGGGAATTGGACATTCAGTACTTC.

The chain carries TRBV7-3 and TRBJ2-5; 8 bases agree with TRBD1. The CDR3 spans 15 residues. The germline CDR1 and CDR2 sequences are SGHTA and FQGTGA. Unmatched junction bases numbered 11, after V lost 6 bases and J lost 5 bases. CDR3 amino acids: CASRIPGQDRETQYF. The CDR3 region has the DNA TGTGCCAGCAGAATCCCGGGACAGGACAGGGAGACCCAGTACTTC.

The sample holds many counts of this clonotype. V gene TRBV6-6 combines with J gene TRBJ1-5; 9 bases agree with TRBD1. CDR3 length: 15 residues. The V gene end was trimmed by 6 bases and the J gene end by 5 bases; junction bases not matched to a gene: 8. The germline V gene encodes CDR1 MNHNY and CDR2 SVGAGI (reference sequence). As DNA, the CDR3 is TGTGCCAGCAGACGGACAGGGGCGTTCGATCAGCCCCAGCATTTT. As protein: CASRRTGAFDQPQHF.

This clonotype was recorded many times. This chain links TRBV7-3 with TRBJ2-2; no reliable D call. Trimming removed 2 bases from V and 1 base from J, with 11 bases in between. CDR1 is SGHTA and CDR2 is FQGTGA in the germline V gene. The CDR3 extends over 16 amino acids. The CDR3 DNA follows: TGTGCCAGCAGCTTACTAGTGACACAGAACACCGGGGAGCTGTTTTTT. Protein: CASSLLVTQNTGELFF. Full variable domain (missing parts from reference TRBV7-3 and TRBJ2-2): GAGVSQTPSNKVTEKGKYVELRCDPISGHTALYWYRQSLGQGPEFLIYFQGTGAADDSGLPNDRFFAVRPEGSVSTLKIQRTERGDSAVYLCASSLLVTQNTGELFFGEGSRLTVL.

This clonotype was found a few times. V usage is TRBV2 and J usage is TRBJ2-5, with D possibly called TRBD1 or TRBD2 (5 bases each). CDR1 and CDR2 (germline): SNHLY, FYNNEI. The V end lost 8 bases, the J end lost 1 base, and 17 bases lay between the germline ends. This CDR3 has 15 amino acids. The CDR3 region has the DNA TGTGCCAGCCGGGCCCGTCCGGGGCTCCAAGAGACCCAGTACTTC. Residues: CASRARPGLQETQYF.

This clonotype was seen once. CDR3 nucleotides: TGTGCCAGCAGGAGACAGGGGGCGAGAGAGCAGTACTTC. This gives the protein CASRRQGAREQYF. The V and J genes are TRBV2 and TRBJ2-7; 10 nucleotides agree with TRBD1. Germline loops: CDR1 SNHLY, CDR2 FYNNEI. The CDR3 is 13 residues long. Losses at the gene ends were 6 bases for V and 7 bases for J; bases not matched to a gene: 6.

This clonotype was picked up many times. This chain links TRBV20-1 with TRBJ2-5; D not certain. The ends were cut back, 6 bases at V and 3 bases at J, with 14 bases in the middle. The CDR3 has 13 amino acids. Germline V gene sequence: CDR1 DFQATT, CDR2 SNEGSKA (reference sequence). The chain's CDR3 is CSAVAVQKETQYF. The CDR3 region has the DNA TGCAGTGCGGTGGCGGTACAAAAAGAGACCCAGTACTTC.

This sequence joins TRBV12-5 and TRBJ2-1; TRBD1 might be the D (6 bases). The CDR3 is 13 residues long. The germline V and J ends were trimmed by 8 bases and 0 bases, with 8 bases remaining between them. Germline loops: CDR1 LGHNT, CDR2 FRNRAP. CDR3 sequence: CASRGFSYNEQFF. The CDR3 nucleotides are TGTGCTAGTAGGGGGTTCTCCTACAATGAGCAGTTCTTC.